This T cell receptor (beta chain) was sequenced during a study of cytomegalovirus exposure and HLA in healthy donors. Study-wide points: A later analysis appeared to link common viral pathogens to several of the most significant clusters.

On this clone itself: Its antigen remains unidentified.

The PCR had 60 Vbeta and 13 Jbeta primers. TCRdb keeps only in-frame clones here, not all; method: immunoSEQ multiplex PCR. Of about 190,000 clones in the sample, 65% to 80% were seen once. V trimming: 7 bases; J trimming: 6 bases; junction bases outside the gene matches: 20. The V gene's germline CDR1 is MDHEN and CDR2 SYDVKM. This CDR3 contains 19 residues. This chain links TRBV28 with TRBJ2-3; 12 positions agree with TRBD2. The TCR originated in a woman in her forties in good health and CMV-seronegative. The sample was PBMCs. CDR3 bases: TGTGCCAGCACCCGGCCTGGGCTAGCGGGAGGGCCAGGTTCGGATACGCAGTATTTT. Protein: CASTRPGLAGGPGSDTQYF.